The 30 T cell receptor beta chains reported below all come from one sample, sequenced in a study of blood T cell repertoires in COVID-19. Data came from immunoSEQ multiplex PCR; TCRdb stores just in-frame clones and leaves some out. In the table there are about 77,000 clones, about 88% of which are singletons. The sequenced sample was peripheral blood. These receptors all come from a woman of 80 years or more with active or convalescent COVID-19.

In this sample, this clone turned up once. The chain recombines TRBV4-2 with TRBJ2-1; 12 bases fit TRBD1. Germline CDR1 reads LGHNA; CDR2 reads YNFKEQ. The trim removed 4 bases at V and 6 bases at J, leaving 10 bases unmatched. The CDR3 length is 17 residues. In nucleotides, the CDR3 is TGTGCCAGCAGCCCAAGAGCGGGACAGGGGGCGTCCAATGAGCAGTTCTTC. It yields the protein CASSPRAGQGASNEQFF.

V and J are TRBV14 and TRBJ2-5; possible D gene TRBD1, 7 bases. This CDR3 is built from 17 residues. CDR1 and CDR2 (germline): SGHDN, FVKESK. V gave up 4 bases and J gave up 1 base, with 19 bases separating them. The CDR3 nucleotides read TGTGCCAGCAGCCCCCACAGGGGACTGAATCTCCAAGAGACCCAGTACTTC. This encodes CASSPHRGLNLQETQYF.

This clone was picked up one time. V gene TRBV5-4 combines with J gene TRBJ2-3; TRBD2 aligns across 12 bases. V lost 5 bases to trimming and J lost 5 bases; unmatched junction nucleotides: 9. CDR1 and CDR2 from the germline V gene are SGHNT and YYREEE (reference sequence). CDR3 size: 16 residues. The CDR3 spells CASSSSGGARRDTQYF. The CDR3 nucleotides read TGTGCCAGCAGTTCTAGCGGGGGGGCGCGGAGAGATACGCAGTATTTT.

The chain is built from TRBV7-2 and TRBJ2-5; no clear D gene. Germline CDR1 reads SGHTA; CDR2 reads FQGNSA. The CDR3 has 14 amino acids. Trimming took off 5 bases at V and 1 base at J, with 11 bases between the two ends. CDR3 region: CASSPQVFQETQYF. CDR3 DNA: TGTGCCAGCAGCCCCCAGGTTTTCCAAGAGACCCAGTACTTC. Together with reference TRBV7-2 and TRBJ2-5, the CDR3 gives the full variable domain: GAGVSQSPSNKVTEKGKDVELRCDPISGHTALYWYRQSLGQGLEFLIYFQGNSAPDKSGLPSDRFSAERTGGSVSTLTIQRTQQEDSAVYLCASSPQVFQETQYFGPGTRLLVL.

This chain uses TRBV5-1 with TRBJ2-2, with D perhaps TRBD1 (5 bases). This CDR3 spans 15 amino acids. Trimming pared 3 bases from V and 2 bases from J, leaving 11 bases between. Germline V gene data show CDR1 as SGHRS and CDR2 as YFSETQ. The CDR3 loop is CASSSGHENTGELFF. As DNA, the CDR3 is TGCGCCAGCAGCTCAGGACACGAAAACACCGGGGAGCTGTTTTTT.

The chain couples TRBV6-5 to TRBJ2-3; 7 nucleotides line up with TRBD2. The V gene end was trimmed by 5 bases and the J gene end by 5 bases; junction bases not matched to a gene: 7. This CDR3 comprises 14 residues. CDR1 and CDR2 from the germline V gene are MNHEY and SVGAGI. The CDR3 here is CASSSGEALDTQYF. CDR3 DNA sequence: TGTGCCAGCAGTAGCGGGGAGGCCTTAGATACGCAGTATTTT.

The rearrangement uses TRBV6-1 and TRBJ2-7; weak D call: TRBD1 (7 bases). V gave up 0 bases and J gave up 0 bases, with 12 bases separating them. CDR1 is MNHNS and CDR2 is SASEGT in the germline V gene. The CDR3 is 16 amino acids. CDR3 sequence reads: CASSEAARGVSYEQYF. The CDR3 DNA reads as TGTGCCAGCAGTGAAGCGGCCAGGGGGGTCTCCTACGAGCAGTACTTC.

V is TRBV4-3 and J is TRBJ2-3; D perhaps matches TRBD1 (6 bases). Germline assignment: CDR1 LGHNA and CDR2 YSLEER. Trimming pared 4 bases from V and 2 bases from J, leaving 10 bases between. The CDR3 spans 14 residues. CDR3 DNA: TGCGCCAGCAGCCTGGACAGTACCACAGATACGCAGTATTTT. Encoded protein: CASSLDSTTDTQYF.

The chain joins TRBV18 to TRBJ1-1, with 7 bases that match TRBD1. Germline CDR1 and CDR2: KGHSH and LQKENI. V was pared by 6 bases and J by 6 bases, with 4 bases of the junction left unmatched. The CDR3 consists of 12 residues. The CDR3 sequence is CASSAGGPEAFF. CDR3 in DNA: TGTGCCAGCTCTGCAGGGGGGCCTGAAGCTTTCTTT. The full variable domain, its missing parts supplied by reference TRBV18 and TRBJ1-1, is NAGVMQNPRHLVRRRGQEARLRCSPMKGHSHVYWYRQLPEEGLKFMVYLQKENIIDESGMPKERFSAEFPKEGPSILRIQQVVRGDSAAYFCASSAGGPEAFFGQGTRLTVV.

V and J are TRBV5-1 and TRBJ2-7; TRBD1 is a possible D gene (5 bases). The V end was cut by 1 base, the J end by 2 bases, with 10 bases between. The germline V gene has CDR1 SGHRS and CDR2 YFSETQ. This CDR3 contains 14 residues. DNA of the CDR3: TGCGCCAGCAGCTTGTCGGCAGGGACCTACGAGCAGTACTTC. Translating gives CASSLSAGTYEQYF.

The gene calls are TRBV23-1 and TRBJ2-5, with D tentatively TRBD2 (6 bases). TRBV23-1 is flagged as an ORF with uncertain function. With 8 bases removed from V and 3 bases from J, the gap between germline ends came to 19 bases. The CDR3 is 15 amino acids. The CDR3, as DNA: TGCGCCAGCCCCTATCTAGCGCTAAGAGAAGAGACCCAGTACTTC. Translation gives CASPYLALREETQYF.

The chain couples TRBV12-3 or TRBV12-4 to TRBJ2-1, with 8 bases aligning to TRBD2. The CDR3 covers 13 residues. After removal of 3 bases from V and 10 bases from J, the junction contained 5 bases not matched to a gene. The CDR3, as DNA: TGTGCCAGCAGTTTCGCCGGCGGGGGGGAGCAGTTCTTC. Amino acids: CASSFAGGGEQFF.

This chain joins TRBV6-2 or TRBV6-3 and TRBJ2-6; possibly TRBD1 for D (5 bases). CDR3 length equals 14 residues. The germline V gene encodes CDR1 MNHEY and CDR2 SVGEGT. Trimming cost V 4 bases and J 2 bases, with 6 bases left between them. The DNA of the CDR3 is TGTGCCAGCAGTTCAGGGACTGGGGCCAACGTCCTGACTTTC. Translated, it gives CASSSGTGANVLTF.

The chain recombines TRBV5-4 with TRBJ1-4; 8 nucleotides agree with TRBD1. This CDR3 has 15 residues. Germline CDR1 SGHNT, CDR2 YYREEE (reference sequence). With V trimmed by 4 bases and J by 8 bases, 10 bases remained unmatched. The CDR3 nucleotides are TGTGCCAGCAGCCGCGGACAGGGCAACGGAGAAAAACTGTTTTTT. This translates into CASSRGQGNGEKLFF.

The V and J genes are TRBV2 and TRBJ2-2, with a tentative D call TRBD1 (5 bases). The CDR3 consists of 14 residues. The V end was cut by 2 bases, the J end by 6 bases, with 10 bases between. Germline V gives CDR1 SNHLY, CDR2 FYNNEI. DNA for the CDR3: TGTGCCAGCAGTGAATTCCAGGGCGCCGGGGAGCTGTTTTTT. This translates into CASSEFQGAGELFF.

V is TRBV30 and J is TRBJ1-6; 9 nucleotides agree with TRBD1. This CDR3 spans 15 amino acids. With V trimmed by 0 bases and J by 7 bases, 4 bases remained unmatched. Germline V gives CDR1 GTSNPN, CDR2 SVGIG (reference sequence). The CDR3 region has the DNA TGTGCCTGGAGTGTTGGGGACAGGGACAATTCACCCCTCCACTTT. Translating gives CAWSVGDRDNSPLHF.

The chain has TRBV27 and TRBJ1-4; weak D call: TRBD1 (5 bases). V gave up 3 bases and J gave up 7 bases, with 12 bases separating them. The CDR3 extends over 14 amino acids. Germline V gene lookup returns CDR1 MNHEY and CDR2 SMNVEV (reference sequence). CDR3 in DNA: TGTGCCAGCAGTTTCCAGGGATCGAGTGAAAAACTGTTTTTT. Its protein is CASSFQGSSEKLFF.

This rearrangement joins TRBV27 to TRBJ1-1, with D possibly being TRBD1 (5 bases). Trimming stripped 8 bases from V and 2 bases from J, with 18 bases between. This CDR3 region has 15 residues. Germline loops: CDR1 MNHEY, CDR2 SMNVEV (reference sequence). The CDR3 spells CASRLNGGFNTEAFF. DNA of the CDR3: TGTGCCAGCCGCTTAAACGGGGGTTTCAACACTGAAGCTTTCTTT.

The rearrangement joins TRBV9 to TRBJ2-7; D ambiguous. Germline V gene sequence: CDR1 SGDLS, CDR2 YYNGEE. Trimming pared 0 bases from V and 1 base from J, leaving 8 bases between. The CDR3 has 14 amino acids. The CDR3 protein is CASSVGPGSYEQYF. In nucleotides, the CDR3 is TGTGCCAGCAGCGTAGGGCCTGGTTCCTACGAGCAGTACTTC.

The chain has TRBV6-5 and TRBJ2-7; 9 nucleotides line up with TRBD1. Germline CDR1 reads MNHEY; CDR2 reads SVGAGI. V shed 6 bases and J 1 base; nucleotides not matched to a gene: 4. CDR3 length: 14 residues. The CDR3 DNA follows: TGTGCCAGCAGCGAGACAGGGGGTTCCTACGAGCAGTACTTC. Translation: CASSETGGSYEQYF.

This rearrangement joins TRBV19 to TRBJ1-5, with 11 bases fitting TRBD1. Trimming cost V 3 bases and J 7 bases; bases outside gene matches: 11. Germline CDR1 reads LNHDA; CDR2 reads SQIVND (reference sequence). CDR3 length: 17 residues. CDR3 loop: CASSMVGTGGSRQPQHF. DNA for the CDR3: TGTGCCAGTAGTATGGTGGGGACAGGGGGTTCAAGGCAGCCCCAGCATTTT.

This chain joins TRBV28 and TRBJ1-2; 8 bases align to TRBD1. CDR3 length: 14 amino acids. CDR1 is MDHEN, CDR2 SYDVKM, per germline. The V segment lost 4 bases and the J segment 1 base; nucleotides outside the gene matches: 2. CDR3 bases: TGTGCCAGCAGTTACAGGGGGTATAACTATGGCTACACCTTC. Encoded protein: CASSYRGYNYGYTF.

The V gene is TRBV30, the J gene TRBJ1-6; D is perhaps TRBD1 (5 bases). CDR3 size: 12 residues. From germline, CDR1 is GTSNPN and CDR2 SVGIG (reference sequence). V was shortened by 7 bases and J by 17 bases, with 21 bases between the two germline ends. CDR3 in DNA: TGTGCCTATGACAGCAGCTACCAACTCTTCCACTTT. As protein: CAYDSSYQLFHF.

The genes are TRBV5-4 and TRBJ1-1; 7 bases fit TRBD1. CDR1 and CDR2 from the germline V gene are SGHNT and YYREEE (reference sequence). With 0 bases clipped from V and 1 base from J, the junction kept 0 bases outside the gene matches. The CDR3 length is 14 residues. Here the CDR3 reads CASSLDRGNTEAFF. CDR3 DNA sequence: TGTGCCAGCAGCTTGGACAGGGGGAACACTGAAGCTTTCTTT.

J is TRBJ2-5 and V is TRBV2; 8 nucleotides line up with TRBD2. Germline V gene lookup returns CDR1 SNHLY and CDR2 FYNNEI. The CDR3 contains 15 residues. The J segment lost 5 bases and the V segment lost 4 bases, leaving 9 bases of the junction unmatched. The CDR3 nucleotides are TGTGCCAGCAGTGCGCGGGGGGCGATGGCGGAGACCCAGTACTTC. Encoded protein: CASSARGAMAETQYF.

The J gene is TRBJ2-5, the V gene TRBV29-1; the match to TRBD2 covers 8 bases. The length of the CDR3 is 16 residues. V dropped 5 bases and J dropped 7; count of bases not matched to a gene: 18. Germline V gene data show CDR1 as SQVTM and CDR2 as ANQGSEA. The CDR3 here is CSVYRGGRGVRGTQYF. The DNA of the CDR3 is TGCAGCGTTTATCGGGGGGGCCGCGGTGTGAGAGGGACCCAGTACTTC.

This rearrangement joins TRBV12-3 or TRBV12-4 to TRBJ1-2; a weak D match, TRBD1 (5 bases). The CDR3 totals 13 residues. V lost 2 bases and J lost 2, with 6 bases in between. In DNA form, the CDR3 reads TGTGCCAGCAGTTTAAGACAGAACTATGGCTACACCTTC. Amino acids: CASSLRQNYGYTF.

Only a few counts were recorded for this clone. The chain has TRBV27 and TRBJ2-7; TRBD2 matches at 13 bases. This CDR3 is built from 16 residues. J gave up 5 bases and V 6 bases, and 10 bases lay outside the gene matches. Per germline, CDR1 MNHEY and CDR2 SMNVEV (reference sequence). Here the CDR3 reads CASSVAGTSGVNEQYF. The CDR3 nucleotides are TGTGCCAGCAGCGTGGCGGGGACTAGCGGGGTCAACGAGCAGTACTTC.

The V call is TRBV27, the J call TRBJ1-5; D perhaps matches TRBD1 (5 bases). Germline V gene lookup returns CDR1 MNHEY and CDR2 SMNVEV (reference sequence). The CDR3 has 13 residues. Trimming stripped 3 bases from V and 7 bases from J, with 10 bases between. The CDR3 DNA reads as TGTGCCAGCAGTTTGGTGGGGCGGCAGCCCCAGCATTTT. Protein product: CASSLVGRQPQHF.

The chain couples TRBV4-3 to TRBJ1-2; D remains ambiguous. CDR1 and CDR2 from the germline V gene are LGHNA and YSLEER. V was clipped by 4 bases and J by 2 bases, with 17 bases between them. The CDR3 is 16 residues long. CDR3 nucleotide sequence: TGCGCCAGCAGCCCCACACGGTATGGGCCAAACTATGGCTACACCTTC. This encodes CASSPTRYGPNYGYTF.